This T cell receptor beta chain appears in the sequencing data of a study of T cells in tuberculosis. Study outcomes and limitations: Shorter CDR3-alpha in active tuberculosis partly drove smaller distances.

Sequenced by immunoSEQ multiplex PCR; TCRdb stores in-frame clones only, minus some. The sample holds about 10,000 clones, around 94% seen once. Confirmation came from sputum smear and/or culture positivity for M. tuberculosis. The CDR3 has 16 residues. For this clone: What it binds is unknown.

Sequenced input: PBMCs. This clonotype originated in an adult with tuberculosis. J is TRBJ2-5 and V is TRBV21-1; the D call of TRBD1 is as the table states it, not checked on the DNA. TRBV21-1 constitutes a pseudogene. The CDR3 protein is CASSPRTDNRAETQYF. For the CDR3, the DNA is TGTGCCAGCAGCCCCCGGACAGACAATCGCGCGGAGACCCAGTACTTC.